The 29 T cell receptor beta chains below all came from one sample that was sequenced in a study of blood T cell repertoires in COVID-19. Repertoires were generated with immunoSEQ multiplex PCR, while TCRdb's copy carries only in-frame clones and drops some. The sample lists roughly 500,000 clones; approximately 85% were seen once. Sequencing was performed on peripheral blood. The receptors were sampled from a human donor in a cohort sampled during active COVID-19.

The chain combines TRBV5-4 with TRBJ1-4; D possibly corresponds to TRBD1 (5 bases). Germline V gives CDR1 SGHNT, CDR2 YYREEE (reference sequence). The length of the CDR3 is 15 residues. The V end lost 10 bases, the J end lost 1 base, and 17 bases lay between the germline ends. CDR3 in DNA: TGTGCCGAAGTAGACCGAACAGGAACTAATGAAAAACTGTTTTTT. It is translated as CAEVDRTGTNEKLFF.

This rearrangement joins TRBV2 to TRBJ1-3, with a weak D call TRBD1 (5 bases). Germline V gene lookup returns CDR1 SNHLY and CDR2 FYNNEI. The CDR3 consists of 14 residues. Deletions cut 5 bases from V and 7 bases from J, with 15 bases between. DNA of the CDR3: TGTGCCAGCAGTCCCGGGGGGAACGGTAACACCATATATTTT. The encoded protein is CASSPGGNGNTIYF.

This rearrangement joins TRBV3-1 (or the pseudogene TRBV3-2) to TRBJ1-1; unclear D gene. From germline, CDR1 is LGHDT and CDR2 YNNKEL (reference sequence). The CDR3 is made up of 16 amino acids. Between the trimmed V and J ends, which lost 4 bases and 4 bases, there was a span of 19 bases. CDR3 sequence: CASSRRAGRYVTEAFF. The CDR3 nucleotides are TGTGCCAGCAGCCGGCGCGCCGGGAGGTACGTCACTGAAGCTTTCTTT.

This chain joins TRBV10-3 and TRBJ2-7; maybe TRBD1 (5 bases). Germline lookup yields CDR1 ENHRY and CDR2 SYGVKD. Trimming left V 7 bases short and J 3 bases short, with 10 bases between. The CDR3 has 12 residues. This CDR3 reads CAITDTVYEQYF. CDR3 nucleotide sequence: TGTGCCATCACGGACACGGTCTACGAGCAGTACTTC.

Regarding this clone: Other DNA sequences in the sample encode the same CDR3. CDR3 nucleotide sequence: TGTGCCAGCAGTTTTACGGGGGGGAGCGGAAACACCATATATTTT. It encodes CASSFTGGSGNTIYF. V gene TRBV7-2 combines with J gene TRBJ1-3; tentative D call: TRBD1 (5 bases). The germline V gene encodes CDR1 SGHTA and CDR2 FQGNSA. Trimming cost V 6 bases and J 4 bases, with 16 bases left between them. CDR3 length: 15 residues.

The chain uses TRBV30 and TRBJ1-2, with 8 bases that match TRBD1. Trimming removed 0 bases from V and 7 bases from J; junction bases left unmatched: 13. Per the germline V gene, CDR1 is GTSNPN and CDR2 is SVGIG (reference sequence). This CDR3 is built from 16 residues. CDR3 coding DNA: TGTGCCTGGAGTGTCCCATTCAACAGGGGGTCAGGTGGCTACACCTTC. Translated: CAWSVPFNRGSGGYTF. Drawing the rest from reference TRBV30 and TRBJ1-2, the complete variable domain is SQTIHQWPATLVQPVGSPLSLECTVEGTSNPNLYWYRQAAGRGLQLLFYSVGIGQISSEVPQNLSASRPQDRQFILSSKKLLLSDSGFYLCAWSVPFNRGSGGYTFGSGTRLTVV.

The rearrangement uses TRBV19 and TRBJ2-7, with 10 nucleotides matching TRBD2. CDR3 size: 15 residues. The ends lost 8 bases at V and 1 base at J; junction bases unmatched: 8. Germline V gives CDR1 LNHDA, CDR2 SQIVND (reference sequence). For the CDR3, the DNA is TGTGCCAGTTCGCCTCGACTAGCGGGTTCCTACGAGCAGTACTTC. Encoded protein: CASSPRLAGSYEQYF.

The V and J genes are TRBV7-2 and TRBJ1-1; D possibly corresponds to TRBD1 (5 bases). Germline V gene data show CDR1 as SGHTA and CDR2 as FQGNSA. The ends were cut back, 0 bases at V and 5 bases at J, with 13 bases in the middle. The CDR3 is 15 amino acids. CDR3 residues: CASSLARAGDTEAFF. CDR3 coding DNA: TGTGCCAGCAGCTTAGCGCGGGCGGGGGATACTGAAGCTTTCTTT.

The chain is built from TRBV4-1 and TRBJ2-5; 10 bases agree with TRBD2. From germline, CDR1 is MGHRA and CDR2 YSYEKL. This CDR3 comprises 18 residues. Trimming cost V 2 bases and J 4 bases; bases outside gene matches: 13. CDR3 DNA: TGCGCCAGCAGCCAACCGAACCTAGGAGCGGGAGGGAGAGAGACCCAGTACTTC. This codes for CASSQPNLGAGGRETQYF.

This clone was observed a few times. CDR3 nucleotide sequence: TGTGCCAGCAGCTCCGGGACAGGGGCCCGGACATATGGCTACACCTTC. It yields the protein CASSSGTGARTYGYTF. The chain uses TRBV5-5 and TRBJ1-2; 10 nucleotides agree with TRBD1. With 3 bases clipped from V and 5 bases from J, the junction kept 10 bases outside the gene matches. Germline CDR1 SGHKS, CDR2 YYEKEE (reference sequence). There are 16 residues in the CDR3.

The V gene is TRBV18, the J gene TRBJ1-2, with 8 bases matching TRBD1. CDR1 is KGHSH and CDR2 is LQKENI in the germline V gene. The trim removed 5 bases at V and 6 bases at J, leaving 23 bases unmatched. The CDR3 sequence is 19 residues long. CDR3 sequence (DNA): TGTGCCAGCTCATCGACCCTTCAGGGGGCTAGGCCGTTTGCCAATGGCTACACCTTC. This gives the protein CASSSTLQGARPFANGYTF. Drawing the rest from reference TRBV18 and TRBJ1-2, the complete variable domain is NAGVMQNPRHLVRRRGQEARLRCSPMKGHSHVYWYRQLPEEGLKFMVYLQKENIIDESGMPKERFSAEFPKEGPSILRIQQVVRGDSAAYFCASSSTLQGARPFANGYTFGSGTRLTVV.

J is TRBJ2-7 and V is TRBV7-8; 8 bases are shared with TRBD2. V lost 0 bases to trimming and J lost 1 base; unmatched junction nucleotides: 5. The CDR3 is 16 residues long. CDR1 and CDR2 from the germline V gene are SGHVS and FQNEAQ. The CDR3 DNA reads TGTGCCAGCAGCTTAGCCGGGACTAGGGAGTCCTACGAGCAGTACTTC. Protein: CASSLAGTRESYEQYF.

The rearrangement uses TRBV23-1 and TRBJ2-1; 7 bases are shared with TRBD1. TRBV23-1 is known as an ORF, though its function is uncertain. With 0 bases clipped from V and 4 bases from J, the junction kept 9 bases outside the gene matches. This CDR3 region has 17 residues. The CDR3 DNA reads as TGCGCCAGCAGTCAATCGTGGGAGACAGGGTTATACAATGAGCAGTTCTTC. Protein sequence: CASSQSWETGLYNEQFF.

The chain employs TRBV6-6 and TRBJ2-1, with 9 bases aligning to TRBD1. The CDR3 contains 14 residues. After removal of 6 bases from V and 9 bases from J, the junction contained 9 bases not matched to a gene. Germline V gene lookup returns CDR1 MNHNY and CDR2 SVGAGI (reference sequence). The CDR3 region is CASREGQGTTEQFF. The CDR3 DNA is TGTGCCAGCAGAGAGGGACAGGGAACTACTGAGCAGTTCTTC.

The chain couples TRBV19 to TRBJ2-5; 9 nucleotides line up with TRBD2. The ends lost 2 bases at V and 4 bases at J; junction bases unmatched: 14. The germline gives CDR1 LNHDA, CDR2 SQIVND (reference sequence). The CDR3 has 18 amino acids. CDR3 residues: CASSISPRSGRPVETQYF. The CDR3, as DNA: TGTGCCAGTAGTATATCACCGAGGAGCGGGAGGCCGGTAGAGACCCAGTACTTC.

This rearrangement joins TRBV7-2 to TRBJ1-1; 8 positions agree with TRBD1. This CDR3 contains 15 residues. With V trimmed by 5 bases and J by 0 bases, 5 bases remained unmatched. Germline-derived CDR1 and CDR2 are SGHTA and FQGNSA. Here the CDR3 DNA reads TGTGCCAGCAGCCCAAGGACAGGGCTGAACACTGAAGCTTTCTTT. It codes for CASSPRTGLNTEAFF.

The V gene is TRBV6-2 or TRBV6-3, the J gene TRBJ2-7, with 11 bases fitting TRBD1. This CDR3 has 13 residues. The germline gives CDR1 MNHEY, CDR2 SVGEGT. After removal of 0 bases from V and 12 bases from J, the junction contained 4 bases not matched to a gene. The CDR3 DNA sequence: TGTGCCAGCAGTTACTCCGGACAGGGGGCGTTGTACTTC. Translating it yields CASSYSGQGALYF.

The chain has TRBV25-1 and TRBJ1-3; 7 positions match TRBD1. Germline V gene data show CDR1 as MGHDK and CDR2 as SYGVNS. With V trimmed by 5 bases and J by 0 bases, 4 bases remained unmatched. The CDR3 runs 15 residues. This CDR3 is CASSSGQRSGNTIYF. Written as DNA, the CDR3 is TGTGCCAGCAGTTCGGGACAGCGCTCTGGAAACACCATATATTTT. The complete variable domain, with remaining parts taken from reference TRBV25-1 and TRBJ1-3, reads EADIYQTPRYLVIGTGKKITLECSQTMGHDKMYWYQQDPGMELHLIHYSYGVNSTEKGDLSSESTVSRIRTEHFPLTLESARPSHTSQYLCASSSGQRSGNTIYFGEGSWLTVV.

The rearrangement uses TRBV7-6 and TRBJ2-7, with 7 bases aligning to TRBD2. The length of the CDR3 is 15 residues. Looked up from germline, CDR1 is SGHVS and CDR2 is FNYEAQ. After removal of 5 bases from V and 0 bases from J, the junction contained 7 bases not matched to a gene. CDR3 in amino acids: CASSRTRESSYEQYF. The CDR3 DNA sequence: TGTGCCAGCAGCCGGACTAGGGAGAGCTCCTACGAGCAGTACTTC.

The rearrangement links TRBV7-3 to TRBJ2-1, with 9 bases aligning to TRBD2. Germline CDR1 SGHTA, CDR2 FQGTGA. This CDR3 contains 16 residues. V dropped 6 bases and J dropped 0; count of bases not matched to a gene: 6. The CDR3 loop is CASRPSGTSSYNEQFF. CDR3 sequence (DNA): TGTGCCAGCAGACCTAGCGGGACGAGCTCCTACAATGAGCAGTTCTTC.

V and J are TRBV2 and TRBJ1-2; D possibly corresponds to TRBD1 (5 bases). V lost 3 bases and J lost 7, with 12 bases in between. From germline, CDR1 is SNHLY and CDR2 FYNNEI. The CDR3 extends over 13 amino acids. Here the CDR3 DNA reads TGTGCCAGCAGTGATGGGGCCCATCTTGGCTACACCTTC. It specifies CASSDGAHLGYTF.

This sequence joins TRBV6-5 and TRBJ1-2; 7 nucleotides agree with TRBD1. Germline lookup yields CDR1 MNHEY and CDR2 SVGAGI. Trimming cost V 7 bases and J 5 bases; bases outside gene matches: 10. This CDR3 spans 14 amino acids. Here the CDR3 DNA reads TGTGCCAGCAAAACTCCCACAGGGGCTTATGGCTACACCTTC. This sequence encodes CASKTPTGAYGYTF.

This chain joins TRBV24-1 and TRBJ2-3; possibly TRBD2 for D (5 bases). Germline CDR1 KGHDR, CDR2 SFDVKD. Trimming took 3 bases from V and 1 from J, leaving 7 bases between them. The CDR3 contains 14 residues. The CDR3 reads CATSDVGGTDTQYF. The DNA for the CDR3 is TGTGCCACCAGTGATGTGGGAGGCACAGATACGCAGTATTTT.

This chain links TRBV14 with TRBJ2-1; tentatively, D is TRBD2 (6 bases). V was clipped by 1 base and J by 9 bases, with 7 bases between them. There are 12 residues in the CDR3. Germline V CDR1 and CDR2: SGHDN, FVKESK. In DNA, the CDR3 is TGTGCCAGCAGCCAAGGACTAGTTGAGCAGTTCTTC. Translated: CASSQGLVEQFF.

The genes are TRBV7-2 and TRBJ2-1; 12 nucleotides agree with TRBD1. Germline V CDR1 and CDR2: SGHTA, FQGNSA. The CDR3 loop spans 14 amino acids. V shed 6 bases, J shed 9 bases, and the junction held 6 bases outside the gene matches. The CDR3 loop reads CASSRDRGPVEQFF. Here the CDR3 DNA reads TGTGCCAGCAGTAGGGACAGGGGGCCGGTTGAGCAGTTCTTC.

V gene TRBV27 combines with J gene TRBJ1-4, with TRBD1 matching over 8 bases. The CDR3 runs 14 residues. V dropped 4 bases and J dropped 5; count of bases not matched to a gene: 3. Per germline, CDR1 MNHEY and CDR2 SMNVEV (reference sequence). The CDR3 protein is CASSYYRGNEKLFF. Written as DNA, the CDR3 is TGTGCCAGCAGTTATTACAGGGGGAATGAAAAACTGTTTTTT.

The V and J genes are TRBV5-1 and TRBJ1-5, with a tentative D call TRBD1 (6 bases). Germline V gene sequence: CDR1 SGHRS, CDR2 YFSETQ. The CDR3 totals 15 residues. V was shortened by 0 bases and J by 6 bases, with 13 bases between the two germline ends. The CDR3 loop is CASSLVGGQGQPQHF. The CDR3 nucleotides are TGCGCCAGCAGCTTGGTGGGGGGGCAAGGTCAGCCCCAGCATTTT.

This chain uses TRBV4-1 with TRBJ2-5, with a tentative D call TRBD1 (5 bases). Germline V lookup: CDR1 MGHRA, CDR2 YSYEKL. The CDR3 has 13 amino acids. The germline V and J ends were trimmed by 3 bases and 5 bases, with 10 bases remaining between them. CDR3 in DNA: TGCGCCAGCAGCCAGGACACCCCGGAGACCCAGTACTTC. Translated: CASSQDTPETQYF.

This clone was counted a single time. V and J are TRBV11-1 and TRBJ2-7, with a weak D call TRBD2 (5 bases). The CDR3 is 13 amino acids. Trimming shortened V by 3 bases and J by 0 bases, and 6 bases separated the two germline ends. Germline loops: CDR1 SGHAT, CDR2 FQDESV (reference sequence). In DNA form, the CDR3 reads TGTGCCAGCAGCTTGAGGGACTCCTACGAGCAGTACTTC. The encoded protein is CASSLRDSYEQYF.